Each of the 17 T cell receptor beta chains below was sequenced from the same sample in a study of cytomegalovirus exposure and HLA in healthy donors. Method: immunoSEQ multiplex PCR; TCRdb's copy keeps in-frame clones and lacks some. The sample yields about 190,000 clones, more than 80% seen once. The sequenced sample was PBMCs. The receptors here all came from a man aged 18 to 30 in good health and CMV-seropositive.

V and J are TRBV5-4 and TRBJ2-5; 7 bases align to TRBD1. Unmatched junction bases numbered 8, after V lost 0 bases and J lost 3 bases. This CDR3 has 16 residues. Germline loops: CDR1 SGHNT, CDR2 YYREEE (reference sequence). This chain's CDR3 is CASSLEDRPAEETQYF. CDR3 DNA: TGTGCCAGCAGCTTGGAGGACAGGCCCGCCGAAGAGACCCAGTACTTC.

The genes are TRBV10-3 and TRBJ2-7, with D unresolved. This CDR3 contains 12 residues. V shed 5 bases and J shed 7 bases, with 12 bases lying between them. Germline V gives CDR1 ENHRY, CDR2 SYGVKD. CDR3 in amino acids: CAISLTNGEQYF. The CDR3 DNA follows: TGTGCCATCAGTTTAACTAATGGGGAGCAGTACTTC.

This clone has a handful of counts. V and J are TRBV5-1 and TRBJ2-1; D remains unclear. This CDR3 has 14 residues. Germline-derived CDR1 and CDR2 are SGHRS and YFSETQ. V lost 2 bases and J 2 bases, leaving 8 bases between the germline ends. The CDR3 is CASSFENAYNEQFF. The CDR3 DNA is TGCGCCAGCAGCTTTGAGAACGCCTACAATGAGCAGTTCTTC.

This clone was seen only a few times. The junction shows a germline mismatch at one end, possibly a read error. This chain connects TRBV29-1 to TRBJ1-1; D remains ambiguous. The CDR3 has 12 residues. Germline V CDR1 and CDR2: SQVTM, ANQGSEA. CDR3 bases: TGCAGCGTGGAAGGGAGGGCAACTGAAGCTTTCTTT. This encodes CSVEGRATEAFF. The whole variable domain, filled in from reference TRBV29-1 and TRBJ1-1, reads SAVISQKPSRDICQRGTSLTIQCQVDSQVTMMFWYRQQPGQSLTLIATANQGSEATYESGFVIDKFPISRPNLTFSTLTVSNMSPEDSSIYLCSVEGRATEAFFGQGTRLTVV.

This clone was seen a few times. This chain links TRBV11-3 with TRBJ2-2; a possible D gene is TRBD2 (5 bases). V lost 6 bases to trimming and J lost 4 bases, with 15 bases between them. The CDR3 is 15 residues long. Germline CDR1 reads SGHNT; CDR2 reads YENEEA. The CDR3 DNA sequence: TGTGCCAGCAGTGTGGAGCGGTCTGGCACCGGGGAGCTGTTTTTT. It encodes CASSVERSGTGELFF. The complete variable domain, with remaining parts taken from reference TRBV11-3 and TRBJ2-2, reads EAGVVQSPRYKIIEKKQPVAFWCNPISGHNTLYWYLQNLGQGPELLIRYENEEAVDDSQLPKDRFSAERLKGVDSTLKIQPAELGDSAVYLCASSVERSGTGELFFGEGSRLTVL.

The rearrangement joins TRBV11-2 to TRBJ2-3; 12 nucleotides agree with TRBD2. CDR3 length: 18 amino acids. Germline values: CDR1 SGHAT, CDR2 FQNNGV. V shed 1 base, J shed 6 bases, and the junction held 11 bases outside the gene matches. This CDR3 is CASSLGALAGGPRDTQYF. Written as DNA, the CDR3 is TGTGCCAGCAGCTTAGGGGCCCTAGCGGGAGGGCCACGGGATACGCAGTATTTT.

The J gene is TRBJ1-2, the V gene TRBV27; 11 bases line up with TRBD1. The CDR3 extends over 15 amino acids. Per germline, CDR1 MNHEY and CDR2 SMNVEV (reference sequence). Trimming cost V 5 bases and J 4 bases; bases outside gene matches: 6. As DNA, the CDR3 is TGTGCCAGCAGTAGGGACAGGGGGTTATCCTATGGCTACACCTTC. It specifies CASSRDRGLSYGYTF.

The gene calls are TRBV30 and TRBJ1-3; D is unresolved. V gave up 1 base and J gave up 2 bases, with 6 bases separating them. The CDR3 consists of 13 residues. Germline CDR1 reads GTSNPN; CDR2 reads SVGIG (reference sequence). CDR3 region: CAWSAVTGNTIYF. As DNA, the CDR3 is TGTGCCTGGAGTGCAGTTACTGGAAACACCATATATTTT.

DNA for the CDR3: TGTGCCAGCTCACCCCTGAGCAACTACGAGCAGTACTTC. Residues: CASSPLSNYEQYF. The chain uses TRBV18 and TRBJ2-7; D unclear. Germline V gene data show CDR1 as KGHSH and CDR2 as LQKENI. The CDR3 is 13 amino acids. The V end lost 3 bases, the J end lost 3 bases, and 9 bases lay between the germline ends.

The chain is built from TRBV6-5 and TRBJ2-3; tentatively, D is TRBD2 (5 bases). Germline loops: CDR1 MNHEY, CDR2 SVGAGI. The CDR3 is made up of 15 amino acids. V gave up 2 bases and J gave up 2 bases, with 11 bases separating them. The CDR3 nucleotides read TGTGCCAGCAGTTACGGGGTAGCGAACACAGATACGCAGTATTTT. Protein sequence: CASSYGVANTDTQYF.

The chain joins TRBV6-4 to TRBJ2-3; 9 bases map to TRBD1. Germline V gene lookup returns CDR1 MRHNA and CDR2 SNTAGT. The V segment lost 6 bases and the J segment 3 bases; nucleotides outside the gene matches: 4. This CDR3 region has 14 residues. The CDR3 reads CASSPGQGTDTQYF. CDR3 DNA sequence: TGTGCCAGCAGCCCGGGACAGGGAACAGATACGCAGTATTTT.

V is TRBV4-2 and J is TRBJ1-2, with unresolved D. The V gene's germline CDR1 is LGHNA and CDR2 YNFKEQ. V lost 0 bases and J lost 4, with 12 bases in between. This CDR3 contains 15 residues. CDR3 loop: CASSQDEGGSYGYTF. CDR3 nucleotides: TGTGCCAGCAGCCAAGATGAGGGCGGTTCCTATGGCTACACCTTC.

The CDR3 region has the DNA TGCAGCGTTGAGGACAGTAGCAATCAGCCCCAGCATTTT. Amino acids: CSVEDSSNQPQHF. The chain links TRBV29-1 to TRBJ1-5; a weak D match, TRBD1 (6 bases). The V end was cut by 3 bases, the J end by 0 bases, with 6 bases between. The CDR3 contains 13 residues. From germline, CDR1 is SQVTM and CDR2 ANQGSEA.

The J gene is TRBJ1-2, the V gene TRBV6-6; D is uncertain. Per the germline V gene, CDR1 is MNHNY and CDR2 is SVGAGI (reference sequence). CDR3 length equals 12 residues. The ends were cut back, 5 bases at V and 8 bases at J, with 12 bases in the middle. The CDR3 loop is CASSTAGEGYTF. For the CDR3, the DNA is TGTGCCAGCAGTACCGCCGGGGAGGGCTACACCTTC.

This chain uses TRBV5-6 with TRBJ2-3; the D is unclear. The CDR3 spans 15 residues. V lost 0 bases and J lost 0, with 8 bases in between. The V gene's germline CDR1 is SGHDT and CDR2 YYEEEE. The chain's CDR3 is CASSLVASSTDTQYF. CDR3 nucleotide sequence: TGTGCCAGCAGCTTGGTGGCTTCAAGCACAGATACGCAGTATTTT.

The CDR3 nucleotides are TGTGCCACCAGCAGTCCCGGGACAGGGGCGCAAGAGACCCAGTACTTC. The encoded protein is CATSSPGTGAQETQYF. The chain joins TRBV15 to TRBJ2-5, with 10 bases fitting TRBD1. Germline-derived CDR1 and CDR2 are LNHNV and YYDKDF (reference sequence). Trimming removed 3 bases from V and 2 bases from J; junction bases left unmatched: 6. CDR3 length: 16 residues.

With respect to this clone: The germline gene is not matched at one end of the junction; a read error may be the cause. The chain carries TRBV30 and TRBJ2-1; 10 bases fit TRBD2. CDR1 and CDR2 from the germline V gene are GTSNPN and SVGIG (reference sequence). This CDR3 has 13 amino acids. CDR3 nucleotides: TGCTCCTTACTAGCGGGATGGGGGAATGAGCAGTTCTTC. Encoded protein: CSLLAGWGNEQFF.